Following are 17 T cell receptor beta chains from one sample sequenced in a study of OX40 agonist ivuxolimab in advanced cancers. The library was built by means of the immunoSEQ multiplex PCR assay. In its TCRdb copy, this immuneACCESS table keeps in-frame sequences only and misses some clones. Where compared with another copy, unresolved V genes explain less than half of these, and the others have no known cause. The sample table shows tens of thousands of clones, and 86% are seen once. The ten largest clonotypes hold roughly 1.1% of the sample. The specimen comprised CD4+ or CD8+ T cells sorted from blood, sampled in a trial of the OX40 agonist ivuxolimab. Receptor source: an adult with an advanced solid tumor such as melanoma, head and neck, liver or kidney cancer.

The chain has TRBV30 and TRBJ1-2; no clear D. Germline V CDR1 and CDR2: GTSNPN, SVGIG (reference sequence). V lost 4 bases, J lost 6 bases, and 9 bases lay in between. The CDR3 is 11 residues long. In DNA form, the CDR3 reads TGTGCCTGGAATCTGGTACATGGCTACACCTTC. Translation: CAWNLVHGYTF.

This chain connects TRBV19 to TRBJ2-1; TRBD2 aligns across 7 bases. From germline, CDR1 is LNHDA and CDR2 SQIVND (reference sequence). Germline trimming cut 7 bases from V and 2 bases from J; bases unmatched to any gene: 11. The CDR3 loop spans 16 amino acids. DNA for the CDR3: TGTGCCAGTAATGGCGGGACTACGATGACCTACAATGAGCAGTTCTTC. Translation: CASNGGTTMTYNEQFF.

This chain joins TRBV28 and TRBJ2-1, with 8 positions matching TRBD1. The CDR3 totals 13 residues. Per the germline V gene, CDR1 is MDHEN and CDR2 is SYDVKM. The trim removed 4 bases at V and 8 bases at J, leaving 4 bases unmatched. The CDR3 DNA is TGTGCCAGCAGTTCAGGACAGGGCGATGAGCAGTTCTTC. It yields the protein CASSSGQGDEQFF.

J is TRBJ2-1 and V is TRBV5-1; 10 bases agree with TRBD2. Germline V lookup: CDR1 SGHRS, CDR2 YFSETQ. The CDR3 is 15 residues long. V dropped 0 bases and J dropped 7; count of bases not matched to a gene: 4. CDR3 protein: CASSLASGSINEQFF. The CDR3 DNA follows: TGCGCCAGCAGCTTGGCTAGCGGGAGTATAAATGAGCAGTTCTTC.

This clone was seen just once. The chain couples TRBV7-9 to TRBJ2-7; 7 bases line up with TRBD2. The CDR3 has 14 residues. V trimming: 1 base; J trimming: 6 bases; junction bases outside the gene matches: 6. Germline V gene lookup returns CDR1 SEHNR and CDR2 FQNEAQ (reference sequence). This CDR3 reads CASSLEAGAAEQYF. The CDR3 DNA sequence: TGTGCCAGCAGCTTAGAGGCGGGAGCTGCCGAGCAGTACTTC. Looking up the rest from reference TRBV7-9 and TRBJ2-7 gives the full variable domain: DTGVSQNPRHKITKRGQNVTFRCDPISEHNRLYWYRQTLGQGPEFLTYFQNEAQLEKSRLLSDRFSAERPKGSFSTLEIQRTEQGDSAMYLCASSLEAGAAEQYFGPGTRLTVT.

The rearrangement uses TRBV18 and TRBJ2-7; D is unclear. The CDR3 contains 15 residues. CDR1 is KGHSH, CDR2 LQKENI, per germline. The V end was cut by 2 bases, the J end by 5 bases, with 16 bases between. The CDR3 sequence is CASSPASGSVNEQYF. As DNA, the CDR3 is TGTGCCAGCTCACCAGCTTCGGGCAGCGTTAACGAGCAGTACTTC. The variable domain in full, with the rest retrieved from reference TRBV18 and TRBJ2-7, is NAGVMQNPRHLVRRRGQEARLRCSPMKGHSHVYWYRQLPEEGLKFMVYLQKENIIDESGMPKERFSAEFPKEGPSILRIQQVVRGDSAAYFCASSPASGSVNEQYFGPGTRLTVT.

The V call is TRBV18, the J call TRBJ1-5, with no clear D. Germline CDR1 and CDR2: KGHSH and LQKENI. V dropped 4 bases and J dropped 0 bases, with 13 bases sitting between them. The CDR3 extends over 16 amino acids. The CDR3 sequence is CASSLSGPNSNQPQHF. In DNA form, the CDR3 reads TGTGCCAGCTCACTATCTGGGCCAAATAGCAATCAGCCCCAGCATTTT. Together with reference TRBV18 and TRBJ1-5, the CDR3 gives the full variable domain: NAGVMQNPRHLVRRRGQEARLRCSPMKGHSHVYWYRQLPEEGLKFMVYLQKENIIDESGMPKERFSAEFPKEGPSILRIQQVVRGDSAAYFCASSLSGPNSNQPQHFGDGTRLSIL.

This clone was found many times. The gene calls are TRBV7-6 and TRBJ2-5; 11 bases are a match to TRBD2. With 5 bases clipped from V and 5 bases from J, the junction kept 7 bases outside the gene matches. Per the germline V gene, CDR1 is SGHVS and CDR2 is FNYEAQ. The CDR3 contains 15 residues. CDR3 region: CASSLSGRAFETQYF. CDR3 in DNA: TGTGCCAGCAGCCTTAGCGGGAGGGCCTTCGAGACCCAGTACTTC.

This clone was detected only once. The chain couples TRBV5-4 to TRBJ2-2; D unclear. CDR1 is SGHNT and CDR2 is YYREEE in the germline V gene (reference sequence). The CDR3 runs 13 residues. V gave up 3 bases and J gave up 3 bases, with 6 bases separating them. CDR3 nucleotides: TGTGCCAGCAGCTCGAGATACACCGGGGAGCTGTTTTTT. Encoded protein: CASSSRYTGELFF.

The chain carries TRBV11-3 and TRBJ2-7, with D unresolved. Germline V CDR1 and CDR2: SGHNT, YENEEA. The germline V and J ends were trimmed by 5 bases and 1 base, with 9 bases remaining between them. The CDR3 totals 13 residues. DNA of the CDR3: TGTGCCAGCAGCCCCTCTAGATCCTACGAGCAGTACTTC. It is translated as CASSPSRSYEQYF.

This clone was seen once. V is TRBV19 and J is TRBJ1-2; 10 positions match TRBD1. Germline CDR1 and CDR2: LNHDA and SQIVND (reference sequence). Germline trimming cut 7 bases from V and 8 bases from J; bases unmatched to any gene: 19. The CDR3 has 17 residues. The CDR3 DNA reads as TGTGCCAGTAATCCGAGCTGGGGGGACAGGGGAAAAAGAGGCTACACCTTC. Protein product: CASNPSWGDRGKRGYTF.

The chain carries TRBV7-8 and TRBJ1-2; D gene uncertain. Trimming took off 1 base at V and 8 bases at J, with 11 bases between the two ends. Germline CDR1 is SGHVS and CDR2 is FQNEAQ. This CDR3 is 13 amino acids long. CDR3 sequence: CASSLELEGGYTF. CDR3 sequence (DNA): TGTGCCAGCAGCTTAGAACTCGAAGGGGGCTACACCTTC.

The V call is TRBV5-4, the J call TRBJ2-3; D call uncertain. V lost 1 base and J 0 bases, leaving 6 bases between the germline ends. The CDR3 is 14 residues long. Germline CDR1 is SGHNT and CDR2 is YYREEE (reference sequence). This CDR3 is CASSLYDSTDTQYF. In DNA, the CDR3 is TGTGCCAGCAGCTTGTACGATAGCACAGATACGCAGTATTTT.

This chain connects TRBV11-3 to TRBJ1-2, with D possibly being TRBD1 (6 bases). The V gene lost 1 base and the J gene lost 3 bases, with 15 bases spanning the gap. The germline CDR1 and CDR2 sequences are SGHNT and YENEEA. The CDR3 loop spans 16 amino acids. CDR3 sequence reads: CASSLGTGKGDYGYTF. DNA of the CDR3: TGTGCCAGCAGCTTAGGTACAGGGAAGGGGGACTATGGCTACACCTTC.

The rearrangement links TRBV9 to TRBJ2-5; TRBD2 aligns across 10 bases. Germline-derived CDR1 and CDR2 are SGDLS and YYNGEE. The CDR3 is 16 amino acids. Trimming took 4 bases from V and 4 from J; bases not matched to a gene: 10. The CDR3 sequence is CASSPGASGSSETQYF. The CDR3 nucleotides read TGTGCCAGCAGCCCCGGGGCTAGCGGGAGTTCAGAGACCCAGTACTTC. Complete variable domain (other parts from reference TRBV9 and TRBJ2-5): DSGVTQTPKHLITATGQRVTLRCSPRSGDLSVYWYQQSLDQGLQFLIQYYNGEERAKGNILERFSAQQFPDLHSELNLSSLELGDSALYFCASSPGASGSSETQYFGPGTRLLVL.

The chain recombines TRBV19 with TRBJ2-3; no reliable D call. V was cut by 5 bases and J by 0 bases, with 3 bases left in between. This CDR3 is built from 12 residues. The V gene's germline CDR1 is LNHDA and CDR2 SQIVND (reference sequence). Here the CDR3 reads CASSVSTDTQYF. CDR3 DNA: TGTGCCAGTAGTGTTAGCACAGATACGCAGTATTTT.

This clone was counted between two and nine times. The chain couples TRBV5-8 to TRBJ2-5, with 11 bases lining up with TRBD2. The CDR3 length is 15 residues. Germline assignment: CDR1 SGHTS and CDR2 YDEGEE. The V and J ends lost 0 bases and 3 bases, in that order; junction bases with no gene match: 1. CDR3 sequence reads: CASSLVTSGEETQYF. The CDR3 DNA is TGTGCCAGCAGCTTGGTGACTAGCGGGGAAGAGACCCAGTACTTC.